This T cell receptor beta chain was identified during a study of cytomegalovirus exposure and HLA in healthy donors. With respect to this clone: The target antigen is unknown.

Repertoires were generated with immunoSEQ multiplex PCR, while TCRdb's copy carries only in-frame clones and drops some. The table has some 80,000 clones, 95% seen once; the top ten hold approximately 0.69%. The CDR3 has 12 amino acids. CDR1 MGHRA and CDR2 YSYEKL come from the germline V gene. The ends lost 3 bases at V and 10 bases at J; junction bases unmatched: 4. The study, taken as a whole, reports: Listed as cytomegalovirus-associated were 150 or so TCR beta chains.

Sequenced input: PBMCs. This receptor was obtained from a woman aged 18-29 years in good health and CMV-seronegative. The chain carries TRBV4-1 and TRBJ1-1, with 8 nucleotides matching TRBD1. Written as DNA, the CDR3 is TGCGCCAGCAGCCAGGACAGGGTTGCAGCTTTCTTT. Encoded protein: CASSQDRVAAFF.